These 8 T cell receptor beta chains originate from one sample sequenced in a study of blood T cell repertoires in COVID-19. Data came from immunoSEQ multiplex PCR; TCRdb stores just in-frame clones and leaves some out. Of about 120,000 clones listed, about nine tenths are singletons. The sequencing input was peripheral blood. The receptors derive from a man aged 40-49 years with acute or convalescent COVID-19.

This clone was picked up a small number of times. V and J are TRBV3-1 (or the pseudogene TRBV3-2) and TRBJ1-6, with TRBD1 identical over 10 bases. Germline lookup yields CDR1 LGHDT and CDR2 YNNKEL (reference sequence). CDR3 length equals 14 residues. Trimming at V came to 1 base and at J to 14 bases, leaving 5 bases not matched to a gene. CDR3 region: CASSQGPGQGSLHF. CDR3 nucleotide sequence: TGTGCCAGCAGCCAAGGGCCGGGACAGGGGTCCCTCCACTTT.

The chain is built from TRBV9 and TRBJ2-3; TRBD1 agrees at 7 bases. Germline loops: CDR1 SGDLS, CDR2 YYNGEE. The CDR3 spans 14 residues. V lost 0 bases, J lost 3 bases, and 1 base stayed unmatched. The CDR3 region is CASSVGQGTDTQYF. CDR3 DNA: TGTGCCAGCAGCGTAGGACAGGGAACAGATACGCAGTATTTT.

The chain combines TRBV9 with TRBJ2-1, with 8 bases that match TRBD1. The CDR3 extends over 16 amino acids. Germline V CDR1 and CDR2: SGDLS, YYNGEE. J lost 7 bases, V lost 2 bases, and 11 bases had no gene match. The CDR3 loop reads CASSVRLGTGWNEQFF. The CDR3 DNA is TGTGCCAGCAGCGTTAGACTCGGGACAGGTTGGAATGAGCAGTTCTTC.

This clone was counted a single time. J is TRBJ2-7 and V is TRBV6-5; maybe TRBD1 (6 bases). The CDR3 spans 14 residues. Germline V gene sequence: CDR1 MNHEY, CDR2 SVGAGI. Trimming removed 6 bases at V and 5 bases at J, with 17 bases between. In DNA form, the CDR3 reads TGTGCCAGCAGACCCTGGACAGAGTTTAACGAGCAGTACTTC. It yields the protein CASRPWTEFNEQYF.

J is TRBJ2-1 and V is TRBV30; TRBD2 matches 10 bases. CDR3 length: 16 amino acids. V lost 2 bases to trimming and J lost 4 bases; unmatched junction nucleotides: 8. CDR1 and CDR2 from the germline V gene are GTSNPN and SVGIG (reference sequence). CDR3 protein: CAWSPRAGGPYNEQFF. In DNA form, the CDR3 reads TGTGCCTGGAGTCCACGAGCGGGGGGGCCGTACAATGAGCAGTTCTTC.

The CDR3 DNA reads TGTGCCAGCAGCTTGAACAGTTATAATTCACCCCTCCACTTT. This translates into CASSLNSYNSPLHF. The chain carries TRBV7-3 and TRBJ1-6; D uncertain. The CDR3 runs to 14 residues. The V and J ends lost 3 bases and 4 bases respectively, with 7 bases between them. CDR1 is SGHTA, CDR2 FQGTGA, per germline.

The gene calls are TRBV27 and TRBJ2-5; TRBD1 might be the D (6 bases). This CDR3 has 15 residues. V shed 0 bases and J shed 1 base, with 9 bases lying between them. The V gene's germline CDR1 is MNHEY and CDR2 SMNVEV (reference sequence). The CDR3 sequence: CASSLSGAFQETQYF. As DNA, the CDR3 is TGTGCCAGCAGTTTATCGGGGGCCTTCCAAGAGACCCAGTACTTC.

The gene calls are TRBV2 and TRBJ1-2, with TRBD1 matching 7 bases. V was clipped by 4 bases and J by 8 bases; unmatched bases: 7. Germline V CDR1 and CDR2: SNHLY, FYNNEI. The CDR3 contains 13 residues. The CDR3 DNA sequence: TGTGCCAGCAGTGGATCGACAGGGTCCGGCTACACCTTC. Translation: CASSGSTGSGYTF.